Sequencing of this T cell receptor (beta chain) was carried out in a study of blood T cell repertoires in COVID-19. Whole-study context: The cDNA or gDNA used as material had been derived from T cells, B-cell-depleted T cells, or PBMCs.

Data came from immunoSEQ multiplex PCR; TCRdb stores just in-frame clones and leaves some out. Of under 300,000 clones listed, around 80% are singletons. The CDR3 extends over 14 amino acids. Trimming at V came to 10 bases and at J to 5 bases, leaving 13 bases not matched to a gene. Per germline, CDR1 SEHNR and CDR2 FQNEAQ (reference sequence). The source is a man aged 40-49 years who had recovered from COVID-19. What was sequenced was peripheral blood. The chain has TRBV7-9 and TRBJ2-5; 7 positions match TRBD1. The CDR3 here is CATTQRQGSETQYF. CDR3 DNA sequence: TGTGCCACCACTCAAAGACAGGGATCGGAGACCCAGTACTTC.